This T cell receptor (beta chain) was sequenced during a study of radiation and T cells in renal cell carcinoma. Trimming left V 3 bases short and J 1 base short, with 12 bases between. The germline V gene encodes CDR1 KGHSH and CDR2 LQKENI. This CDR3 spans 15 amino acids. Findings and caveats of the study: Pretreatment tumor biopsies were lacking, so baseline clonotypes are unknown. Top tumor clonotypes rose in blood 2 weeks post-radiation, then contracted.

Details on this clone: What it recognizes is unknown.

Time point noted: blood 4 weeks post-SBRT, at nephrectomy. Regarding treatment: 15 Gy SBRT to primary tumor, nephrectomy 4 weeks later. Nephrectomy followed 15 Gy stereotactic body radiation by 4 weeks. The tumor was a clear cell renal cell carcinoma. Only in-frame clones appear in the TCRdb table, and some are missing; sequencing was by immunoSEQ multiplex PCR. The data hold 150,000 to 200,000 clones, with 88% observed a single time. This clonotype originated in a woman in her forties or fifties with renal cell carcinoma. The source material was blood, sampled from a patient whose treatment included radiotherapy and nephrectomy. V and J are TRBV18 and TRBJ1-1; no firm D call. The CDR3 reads CASSPQAVANTEAFF. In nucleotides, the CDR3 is TGTGCCAGCTCACCCCAGGCTGTGGCGAACACTGAAGCTTTCTTT.